This T cell receptor beta chain appears in the sequencing data of a study of blood T cell repertoires in COVID-19. Study as a whole: Acute-phase and convalescent COVID-19 samples originated in the United States, Italy and Spain.

The CDR3 is made up of 16 amino acids. CDR1 is MNHEY and CDR2 is SVGAGI in the germline V gene. J lost 2 bases, V lost 2 bases, and 5 bases had no gene match. In the authors' workflow: Amplification from reference gene primers served as the basis for estimated nucleated cell counts. Using immunoSEQ multiplex PCR, the repertoire was profiled, and TCRdb retains in-frame clones only, with some absent. That table gives V, J and clone size, and the DNA gave D and trimming. The data show 95,000 to 150,000 clones, over 75% seen once. This chain uses TRBV6-5 with TRBJ2-5; 10 positions match TRBD2. The sequence came from a man older than 75 with active or convalescent COVID-19. Sequencing was done on a sample of peripheral blood. The CDR3 DNA follows: TGTGCCAGCAGTTACAGTTCAGCGGGGGGGCAAGAGACCCAGTACTTC. It encodes CASSYSSAGGQETQYF.